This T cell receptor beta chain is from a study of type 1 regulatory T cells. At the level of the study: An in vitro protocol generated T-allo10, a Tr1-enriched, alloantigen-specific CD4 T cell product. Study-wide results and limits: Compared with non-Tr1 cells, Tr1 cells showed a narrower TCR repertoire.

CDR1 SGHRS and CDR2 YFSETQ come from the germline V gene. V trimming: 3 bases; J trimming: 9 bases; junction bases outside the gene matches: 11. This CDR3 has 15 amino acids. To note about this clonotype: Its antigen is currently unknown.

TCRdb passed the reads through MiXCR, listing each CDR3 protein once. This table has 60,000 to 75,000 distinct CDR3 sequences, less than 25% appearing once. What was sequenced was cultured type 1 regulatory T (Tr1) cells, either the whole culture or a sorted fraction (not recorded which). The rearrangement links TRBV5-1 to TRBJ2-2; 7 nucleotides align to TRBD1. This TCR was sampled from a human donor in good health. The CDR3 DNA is TGCGCCAGCAGCTCGTCCGGGACAGAGATTTGGGAGCTGTTTTTT. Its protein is CASSSSGTEIWELFF.